The sequence of this T cell receptor (beta chain) was determined in a study of radiotherapy plus CTLA-4 blockade in lung cancer. TCRdb keeps only in-frame clones here, not all; method: immunoSEQ multiplex PCR. This table holds roughly 98,000 clones, about 83% found once. V shed 4 bases and J shed 0 bases, with 13 bases lying between them. This CDR3 has 16 residues. The TCR comes from a human donor with non-small cell lung cancer that progressed on radiotherapy plus ipilimumab. The V gene is TRBV23-1, the J gene TRBJ1-5; possibly TRBD1 for D (5 bases). Being an ORF, TRBV23-1 has a function that is uncertain. Sequenced material: peripheral blood, taken from a patient treated with radiotherapy plus ipilimumab. CDR3: CASSRRGPISNQPQHF. CDR3 nucleotides: TGCGCCAGCAGTCGAAGGGGACCGATTAGCAATCAGCCCCAGCATTTT.